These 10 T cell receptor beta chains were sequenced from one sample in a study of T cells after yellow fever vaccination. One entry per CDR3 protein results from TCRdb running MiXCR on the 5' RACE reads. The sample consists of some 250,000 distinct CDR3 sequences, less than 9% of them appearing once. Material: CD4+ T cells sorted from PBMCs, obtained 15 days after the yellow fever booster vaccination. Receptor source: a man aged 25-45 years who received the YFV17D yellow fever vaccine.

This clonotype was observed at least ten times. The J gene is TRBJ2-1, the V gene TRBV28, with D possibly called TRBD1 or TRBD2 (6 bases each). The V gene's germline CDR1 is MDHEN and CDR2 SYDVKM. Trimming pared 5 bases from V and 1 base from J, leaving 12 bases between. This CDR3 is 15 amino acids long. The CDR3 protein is CASSLGGPSYNEQFF. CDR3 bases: TGTGCCAGCAGTCTTGGGGGGCCGTCCTACAATGAGCAGTTCTTC. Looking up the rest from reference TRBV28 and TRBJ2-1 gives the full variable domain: DVKVTQSSRYLVKRTGEKVFLECVQDMDHENMFWYRQDPGLGLRLIYFSYDVKMKEKGDIPEGYSVSREKKERFSLILESASTNQTSMYLCASSLGGPSYNEQFFGPGTRLTVL.

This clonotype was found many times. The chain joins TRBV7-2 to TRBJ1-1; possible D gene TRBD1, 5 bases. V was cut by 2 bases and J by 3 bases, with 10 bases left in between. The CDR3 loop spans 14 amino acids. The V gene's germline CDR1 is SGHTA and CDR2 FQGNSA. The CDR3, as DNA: TGTGCCAGCAGCTTAATGGGGGTAGACACTGAAGCTTTCTTT. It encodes CASSLMGVDTEAFF. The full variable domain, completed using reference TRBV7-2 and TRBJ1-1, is GAGVSQSPSNKVTEKGKDVELRCDPISGHTALYWYRQSLGQGLEFLIYFQGNSAPDKSGLPSDRFSAERTGGSVSTLTIQRTQQEDSAVYLCASSLMGVDTEAFFGQGTRLTVV.

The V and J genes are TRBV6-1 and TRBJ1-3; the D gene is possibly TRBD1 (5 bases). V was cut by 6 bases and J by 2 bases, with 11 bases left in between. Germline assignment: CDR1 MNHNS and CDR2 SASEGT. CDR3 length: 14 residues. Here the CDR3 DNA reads TGTGCCAGCAGACCCCTGACAGCTGGAAACACCATATATTTT. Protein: CASRPLTAGNTIYF.

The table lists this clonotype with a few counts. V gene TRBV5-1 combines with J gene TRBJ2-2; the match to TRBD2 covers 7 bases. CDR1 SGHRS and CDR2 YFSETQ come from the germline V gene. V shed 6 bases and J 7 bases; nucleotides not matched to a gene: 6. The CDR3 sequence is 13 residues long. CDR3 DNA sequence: TGCGCCAGCATCGGCCCGGGGGGCGGGGAGCTGTTTTTT. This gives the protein CASIGPGGGELFF.

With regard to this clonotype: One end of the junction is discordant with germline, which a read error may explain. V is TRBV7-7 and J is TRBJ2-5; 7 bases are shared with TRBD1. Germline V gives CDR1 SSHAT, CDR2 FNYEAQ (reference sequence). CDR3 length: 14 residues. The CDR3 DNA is TGTGCTAGCAGTACCGGGACAGCTCAAGAGACCCAGTACTTC. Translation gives CASSTGTAQETQYF.

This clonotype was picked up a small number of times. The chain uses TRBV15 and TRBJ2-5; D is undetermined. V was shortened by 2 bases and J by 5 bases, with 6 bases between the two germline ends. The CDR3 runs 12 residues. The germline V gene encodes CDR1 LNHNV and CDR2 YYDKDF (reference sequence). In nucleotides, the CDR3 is TGTGCCACCAGCAGACCCCAGGAGACCCAGTACTTC. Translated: CATSRPQETQYF.

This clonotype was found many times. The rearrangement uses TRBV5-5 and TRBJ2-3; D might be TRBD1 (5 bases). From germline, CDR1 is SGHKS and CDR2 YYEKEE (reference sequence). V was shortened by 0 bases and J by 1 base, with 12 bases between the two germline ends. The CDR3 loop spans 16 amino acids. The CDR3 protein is CASSLGYGARTDTQYF. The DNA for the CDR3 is TGTGCCAGCAGCTTGGGCTATGGGGCTCGCACAGATACGCAGTATTTT.

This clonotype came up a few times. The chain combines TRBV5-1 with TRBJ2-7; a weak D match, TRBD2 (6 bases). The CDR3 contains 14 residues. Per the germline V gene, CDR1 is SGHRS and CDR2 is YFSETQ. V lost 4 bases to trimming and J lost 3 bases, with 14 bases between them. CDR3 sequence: CASSHGGVGYEQYF. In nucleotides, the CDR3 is TGCGCCAGCAGCCACGGGGGAGTCGGCTACGAGCAGTACTTC.

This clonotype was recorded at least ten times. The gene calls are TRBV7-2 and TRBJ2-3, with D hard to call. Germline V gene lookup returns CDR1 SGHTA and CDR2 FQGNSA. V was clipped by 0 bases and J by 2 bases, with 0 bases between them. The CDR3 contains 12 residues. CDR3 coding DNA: TGTGCCAGCAGCTTAGCCACAGATACGCAGTATTTT. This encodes CASSLATDTQYF.

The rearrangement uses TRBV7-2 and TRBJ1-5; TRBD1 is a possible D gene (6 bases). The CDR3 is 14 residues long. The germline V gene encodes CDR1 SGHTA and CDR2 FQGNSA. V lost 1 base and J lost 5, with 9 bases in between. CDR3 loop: CASSLVPGDQPQHF. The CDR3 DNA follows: TGTGCCAGCAGCTTAGTTCCAGGGGATCAGCCCCAGCATTTT.